This T cell receptor beta chain was obtained from a study of T cells expressing NK-cell markers. Across the study: TCR beta repertoires came from sorted CD3+CD56+NKG2C+, CD3+CD56+NKG2C- and CD3+CD56-NKG2C+ T cells.

CDR1 LNHNV and CDR2 YYDKDF come from the germline V gene (reference sequence). The CDR3 runs to 16 residues. TCRdb reanalyzed the 5' RACE reads and collapses them to one entry per CDR3 protein, without DNA. In total, the table holds fewer than 400,000 distinct CDR3 sequences. Sample: blood T cells: a sorted CD56 or NKG2C T cell subset, CD4+ or CD8+ T cells, or bulk PBMC T cells (not recorded which). This TCR derives from a woman in her forties or fifties in good health. The chain combines TRBV15 with TRBJ1-2; there is no DNA to check the TCRdb D call of TRBD1. The CDR3 spells CATSRDSLDRAYGYTF.